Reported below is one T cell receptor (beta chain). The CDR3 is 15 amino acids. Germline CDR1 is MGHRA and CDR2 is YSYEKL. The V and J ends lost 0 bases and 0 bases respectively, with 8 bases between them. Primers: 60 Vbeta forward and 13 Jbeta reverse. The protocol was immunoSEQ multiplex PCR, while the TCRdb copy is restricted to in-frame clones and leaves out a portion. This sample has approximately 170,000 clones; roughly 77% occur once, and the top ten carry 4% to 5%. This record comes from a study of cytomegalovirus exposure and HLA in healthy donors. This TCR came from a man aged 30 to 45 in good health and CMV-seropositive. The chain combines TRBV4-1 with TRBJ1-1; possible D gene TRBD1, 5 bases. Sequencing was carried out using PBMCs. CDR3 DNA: TGCGCCAGCAGCCAAGAAGGGGAAGTGAACACTGAAGCTTTCTTT. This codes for CASSQEGEVNTEAFF.